One T cell receptor (beta chain) is described in this entry. Its antigen is unknown. This sample stems from a study of breast tumors, draining lymph nodes, adjacent tissues. TCRdb reprocessed the multiplex PCR reads via MiXCR and lists one record per CDR3 protein. The data hold about 53,000 distinct CDR3 sequences, with roughly 41% observed a single time. The CDR3 runs to 14 residues. V lost 0 bases and J lost 4, with 9 bases in between. Germline-derived CDR1 and CDR2 are ENHRY and SYGVKD. Study-wide results and caveats: Data only fit, rather than demonstrated, lymph node origin of most tumor T cells. Luminal-like breast cancer showed significantly greater tumor-nontumor repertoire similarity than basal-like breast cancer did. Tumor repertoires ranked between lymph nodes and nontumor tissue in diversity, with V and J gene preferences.

The chain recombines TRBV10-3 with TRBJ2-5; either TRBD1 or TRBD2 may supply D (6 bases each). The sequencing input was breast tumor tissue. The receptor's source is a female donor with breast cancer. Some clones in this sample may be carry-over from other donors' samples. CDR3 residues: CAISESGGLETQYF. The DNA of the CDR3 is TGTGCCATCAGTGAGTCGGGGGGCTTAGAGACCCAGTACTTC.